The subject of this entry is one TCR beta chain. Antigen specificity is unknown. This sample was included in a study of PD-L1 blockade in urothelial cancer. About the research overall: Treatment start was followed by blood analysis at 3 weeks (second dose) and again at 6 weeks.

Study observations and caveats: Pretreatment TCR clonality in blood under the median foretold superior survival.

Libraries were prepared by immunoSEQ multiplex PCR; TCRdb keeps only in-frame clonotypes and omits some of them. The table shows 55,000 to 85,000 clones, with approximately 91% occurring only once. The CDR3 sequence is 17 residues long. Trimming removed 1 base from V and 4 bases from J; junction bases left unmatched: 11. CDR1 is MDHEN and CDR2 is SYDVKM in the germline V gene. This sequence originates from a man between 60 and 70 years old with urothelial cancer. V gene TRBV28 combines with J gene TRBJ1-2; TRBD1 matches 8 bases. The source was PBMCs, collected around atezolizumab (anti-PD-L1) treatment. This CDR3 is CASSLSGPAGGGYGYTF. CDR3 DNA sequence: TGTGCCAGCAGTTTATCGGGGCCTGCAGGGGGCGGCTATGGCTACACCTTC.